Following are 15 T cell receptor beta chains from one sample sequenced in a study of OX40 agonist ivuxolimab in advanced cancers. Receptor libraries were prepared by the immunoSEQ multiplex PCR assay. TCRdb re-hosts the immuneACCESS table, in-frame sequences only. Its copies lack some clones; in the studies checked, an unresolved V gene accounts for under half of them, and the cause for the rest is not known. Recorded for this sample are 65,000 to 90,000 clones; roughly 90% of them occurred a single time. 8% to 10% of the sample lies in the top ten. Sequencing was performed on CD4+ or CD8+ T cells sorted from blood, taken in a trial of the OX40 agonist ivuxolimab. These receptors were collected from an adult with an advanced solid tumor such as melanoma, head and neck, liver or kidney cancer.

This clone was observed a single time. The V and J genes are TRBV19 and TRBJ1-5, with 10 bases that match TRBD1. Germline-derived CDR1 and CDR2 are LNHDA and SQIVND (reference sequence). CDR3 length: 16 residues. V shed 5 bases and J 7 bases; nucleotides not matched to a gene: 11. The CDR3 here is CASSVSPGQGNQPQHF. The CDR3 region has the DNA TGTGCCAGTAGTGTAAGCCCGGGACAGGGGAACCAGCCCCAGCATTTT.

The chain combines TRBV6-1 with TRBJ1-1; a possible D gene is TRBD1 (5 bases). Trimming removed 6 bases at V and 1 base at J, with 9 bases between. Germline CDR1 is MNHNS and CDR2 is SASEGT. The CDR3 extends over 13 amino acids. The CDR3 sequence: CASSTGPNTEAFF. CDR3 bases: TGTGCCAGCAGCACGGGGCCGAACACTGAAGCTTTCTTT.

The gene calls are TRBV30 and TRBJ2-2; 7 bases match TRBD1. With 2 bases clipped from V and 6 bases from J, the junction kept 9 bases outside the gene matches. Germline lookup yields CDR1 GTSNPN and CDR2 SVGIG (reference sequence). This CDR3 spans 15 amino acids. The CDR3 here is CAWSPGTVAPGELFF. The CDR3, as DNA: TGTGCCTGGAGTCCCGGGACAGTGGCCCCCGGGGAGCTGTTTTTT.

The genes are TRBV5-1 and TRBJ1-1; D is uncertain. This CDR3 has 18 amino acids. Germline V gene data show CDR1 as SGHRS and CDR2 as YFSETQ. V dropped 7 bases and J dropped 0 bases, with 25 bases sitting between them. The CDR3 is CASYPKGREYTMNTEAFF. The CDR3 region has the DNA TGCGCCAGCTATCCAAAAGGGCGGGAATACACGATGAACACTGAAGCTTTCTTT.

V and J are TRBV5-1 and TRBJ2-1; D gene ambiguous. The V and J ends lost 1 base and 1 base respectively, with 9 bases between them. Germline CDR1 SGHRS, CDR2 YFSETQ. This CDR3 contains 15 residues. CDR3 bases: TGCGCCAGCAGCTTGATGGGGTTTTCCTACAATGAGCAGTTCTTC. As protein: CASSLMGFSYNEQFF.

The rearrangement links TRBV19 to TRBJ2-4; D is unresolved. CDR1 and CDR2 (germline): LNHDA, SQIVND (reference sequence). The CDR3 spans 14 residues. With 5 bases removed from V and 7 bases from J, the gap between germline ends came to 15 bases. Written as DNA, the CDR3 is TGTGCCAGTAGTCCCCGGGCCGAGTGGAACATTCAGTACTTC. It yields the protein CASSPRAEWNIQYF.

The chain carries TRBV5-1 and TRBJ2-7; D perhaps matches TRBD2 (5 bases). V was pared by 2 bases and J by 7 bases, with 13 bases between. CDR1 and CDR2 from the germline V gene are SGHRS and YFSETQ. CDR3 size: 13 residues. The chain's CDR3 is CASSLGLSWEQYF. The CDR3 DNA is TGCGCCAGCAGCTTAGGACTGAGCTGGGAGCAGTACTTC.

This clone is medium-sized in the sample. The chain recombines TRBV20-1 with TRBJ1-1, with D uncertain. V dropped 5 bases and J dropped 1 base, with 5 bases sitting between them. Germline V gene data show CDR1 as DFQATT and CDR2 as SNEGSKA (reference sequence). The CDR3 totals 11 residues. Here the CDR3 DNA reads TGCAGTGCTCAGTGGAACACTGAAGCTTTCTTT. Its protein is CSAQWNTEAFF.

The gene calls are TRBV4-1 and TRBJ2-7, with D perhaps given as TRBD1 or TRBD2 (5 bases each). Germline loops: CDR1 MGHRA, CDR2 YSYEKL. Trimming took 4 bases from V and 0 from J, leaving 19 bases between them. The CDR3 has 17 residues. The CDR3 DNA is TGCGCCAGCAGCCCATACCATGGGGGTCCCGACTCCTACGAGCAGTACTTC. Protein product: CASSPYHGGPDSYEQYF.

The rearrangement joins TRBV5-6 to TRBJ2-1; D is perhaps TRBD1 or TRBD2 (5 bases each). Trimming left V 2 bases short and J 6 bases short, with 9 bases between. The CDR3 is 13 amino acids. Germline CDR1 SGHDT, CDR2 YYEEEE. The CDR3 loop reads CASSFGTANEQFF. CDR3 DNA: TGTGCCAGCAGCTTCGGGACGGCCAATGAGCAGTTCTTC.

In its sample, this clone was seen once. The chain carries TRBV11-2 and TRBJ2-7; TRBD2 is a possible D gene (5 bases). CDR1 and CDR2 from the germline V gene are SGHAT and FQNNGV. The CDR3 spans 12 residues. V lost 1 base and J 5 bases, leaving 6 bases between the germline ends. CDR3: CASSLGSDEQYF. Here the CDR3 DNA reads TGTGCCAGCAGCTTAGGTAGCGACGAGCAGTACTTC.

The chain joins TRBV15 to TRBJ2-7; 7 nucleotides match TRBD1. There are 15 residues in the CDR3. V was clipped by 5 bases and J by 2 bases; unmatched bases: 9. Germline assignment: CDR1 LNHNV and CDR2 YYDKDF (reference sequence). The CDR3 loop is CATSGFRDSPYEQYF. CDR3 DNA sequence: TGTGCCACCAGCGGCTTCCGGGACAGTCCCTACGAGCAGTACTTC.

The V gene is TRBV19, the J gene TRBJ2-2, with 7 bases identical to TRBD1. The CDR3 extends over 19 amino acids. V gave up 7 bases and J gave up 2 bases; unmatched junction bases: 19. Germline CDR1 and CDR2: LNHDA and SQIVND (reference sequence). For the CDR3, the DNA is TGTGCCAGTACGGGGAACAGGGGCATCCACCCCCAAAACACCGGGGAGCTGTTTTTT. Translation gives CASTGNRGIHPQNTGELFF.

This chain uses TRBV6-1 with TRBJ1-1; 9 nucleotides align to TRBD1. This CDR3 is built from 14 residues. Germline trimming cut 10 bases from V and 5 bases from J; bases unmatched to any gene: 11. Germline assignment: CDR1 MNHNS and CDR2 SASEGT. The CDR3 protein is CAIKGGQGGTEAFF. The CDR3 DNA follows: TGTGCCATCAAGGGGGGACAGGGCGGAACTGAAGCTTTCTTT.

The chain recombines TRBV4-3 with TRBJ2-7; D is undetermined. Germline CDR1 reads LGHNA; CDR2 reads YSLEER. With 0 bases removed from V and 4 bases from J, the gap between germline ends came to 7 bases. CDR3 length: 13 amino acids. CDR3 loop: CASSQDTLYEQYF. CDR3 DNA sequence: TGCGCCAGCAGCCAAGATACACTATACGAGCAGTACTTC.